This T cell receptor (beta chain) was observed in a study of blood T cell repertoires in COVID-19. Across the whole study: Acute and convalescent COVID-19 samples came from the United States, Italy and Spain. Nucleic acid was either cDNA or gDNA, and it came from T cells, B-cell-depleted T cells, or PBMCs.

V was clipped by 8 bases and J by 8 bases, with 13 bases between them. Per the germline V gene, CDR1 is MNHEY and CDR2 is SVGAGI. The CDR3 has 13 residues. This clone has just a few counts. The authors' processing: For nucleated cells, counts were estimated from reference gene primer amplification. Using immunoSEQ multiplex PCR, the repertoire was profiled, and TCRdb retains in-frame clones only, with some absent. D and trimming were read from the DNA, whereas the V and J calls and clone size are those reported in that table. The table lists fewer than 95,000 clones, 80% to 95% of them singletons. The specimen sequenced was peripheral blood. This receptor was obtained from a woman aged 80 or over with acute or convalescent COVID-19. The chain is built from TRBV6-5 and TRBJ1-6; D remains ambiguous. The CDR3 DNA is TGTGCCAGCTATCCTCGAGTGGATTCACCCCTCCACTTT. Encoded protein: CASYPRVDSPLHF.